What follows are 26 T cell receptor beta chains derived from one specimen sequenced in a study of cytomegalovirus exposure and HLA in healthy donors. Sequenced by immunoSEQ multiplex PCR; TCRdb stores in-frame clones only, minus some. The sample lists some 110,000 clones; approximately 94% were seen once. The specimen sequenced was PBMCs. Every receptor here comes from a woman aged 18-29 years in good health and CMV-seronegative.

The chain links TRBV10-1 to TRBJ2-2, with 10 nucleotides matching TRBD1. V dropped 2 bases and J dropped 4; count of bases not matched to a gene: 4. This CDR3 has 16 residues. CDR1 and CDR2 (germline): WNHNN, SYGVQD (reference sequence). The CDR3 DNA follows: TGCGCCAGCAGTGAGGAGGGACAGGGGATCACCGGGGAGCTGTTTTTT. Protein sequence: CASSEEGQGITGELFF.

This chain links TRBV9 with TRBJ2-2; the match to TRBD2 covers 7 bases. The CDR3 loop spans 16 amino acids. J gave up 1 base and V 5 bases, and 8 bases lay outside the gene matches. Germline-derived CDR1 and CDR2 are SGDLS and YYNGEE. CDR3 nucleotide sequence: TGTGCCAGCAGGCGTGGGGCGGGAGTGAACACCGGGGAGCTGTTTTTT. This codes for CASRRGAGVNTGELFF.

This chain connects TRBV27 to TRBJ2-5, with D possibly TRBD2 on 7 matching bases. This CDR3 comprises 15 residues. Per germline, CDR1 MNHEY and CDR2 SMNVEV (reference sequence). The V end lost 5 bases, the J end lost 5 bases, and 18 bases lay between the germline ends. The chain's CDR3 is CASSQTGMGGETQYF. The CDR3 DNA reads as TGTGCCAGCAGTCAAACAGGGATGGGAGGGGAGACCCAGTACTTC.

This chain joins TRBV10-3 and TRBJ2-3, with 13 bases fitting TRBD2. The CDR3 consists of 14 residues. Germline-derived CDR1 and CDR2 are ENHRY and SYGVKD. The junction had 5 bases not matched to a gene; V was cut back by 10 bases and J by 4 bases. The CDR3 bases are TGTGCCACCGGACTAGCGGGGGAGGCAGATACGCAGTATTTT. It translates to CATGLAGEADTQYF.

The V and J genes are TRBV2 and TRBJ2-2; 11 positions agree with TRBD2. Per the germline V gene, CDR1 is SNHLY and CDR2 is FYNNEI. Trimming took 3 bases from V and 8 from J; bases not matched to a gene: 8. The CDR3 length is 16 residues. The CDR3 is CASSDSRASGRGELFF. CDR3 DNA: TGTGCCAGCAGTGACTCCCGCGCTAGCGGGAGGGGGGAGCTGTTTTTT. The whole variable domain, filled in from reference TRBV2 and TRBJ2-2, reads EPEVTQTPSHQVTQMGQEVILRCVPISNHLYFYWYRQILGQKVEFLVSFYNNEISEKSEIFDDQFSVERPDGSNFTLKIRSTKLEDSAMYFCASSDSRASGRGELFFGEGSRLTVL.

The CDR3 DNA is TGCGCCAGCAGCTTGGTCTCTCGTGACTATGGCTACACCTTC. This translates into CASSLVSRDYGYTF. The chain carries TRBV5-1 and TRBJ1-2; no clear D gene. This CDR3 has 14 amino acids. Germline values: CDR1 SGHRS, CDR2 YFSETQ. Trimming removed 0 bases from V and 3 bases from J, with 9 bases in between.

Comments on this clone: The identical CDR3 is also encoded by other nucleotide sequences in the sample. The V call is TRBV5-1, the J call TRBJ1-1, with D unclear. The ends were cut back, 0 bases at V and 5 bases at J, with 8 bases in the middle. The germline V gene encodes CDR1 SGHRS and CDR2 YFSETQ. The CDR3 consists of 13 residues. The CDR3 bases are TGCGCCAGCAGCTTGGACCGGGGAACTGAAGCTTTCTTT. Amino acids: CASSLDRGTEAFF.

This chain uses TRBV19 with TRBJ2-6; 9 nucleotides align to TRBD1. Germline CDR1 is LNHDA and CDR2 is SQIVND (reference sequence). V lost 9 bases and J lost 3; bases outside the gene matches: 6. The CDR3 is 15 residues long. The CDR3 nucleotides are TGTGCCAGCACACAGGGGGCGGGTGGGGCCAACGTCCTGACTTTC. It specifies CASTQGAGGANVLTF.

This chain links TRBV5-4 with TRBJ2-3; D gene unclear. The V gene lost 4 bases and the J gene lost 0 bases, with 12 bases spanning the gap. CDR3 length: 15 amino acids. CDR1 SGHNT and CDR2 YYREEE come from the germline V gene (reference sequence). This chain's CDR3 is CASSRAVPSTDTQYF. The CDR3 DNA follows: TGTGCCAGCAGCCGTGCGGTTCCTAGCACAGATACGCAGTATTTT.

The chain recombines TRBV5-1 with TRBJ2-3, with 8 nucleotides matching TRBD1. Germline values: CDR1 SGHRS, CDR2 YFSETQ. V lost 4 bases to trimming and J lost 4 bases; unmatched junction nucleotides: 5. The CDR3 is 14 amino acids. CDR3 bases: TGCGCCAGCAGCGAGGGACAGGCCCCAGATACGCAGTATTTT. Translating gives CASSEGQAPDTQYF.

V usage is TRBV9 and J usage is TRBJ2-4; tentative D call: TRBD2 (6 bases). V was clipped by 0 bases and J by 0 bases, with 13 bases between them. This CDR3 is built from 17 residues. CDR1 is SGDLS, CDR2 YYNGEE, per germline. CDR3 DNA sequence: TGTGCCAGCAGCGTAGGGACTACCCTATTAGCCAAAAACATTCAGTACTTC. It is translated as CASSVGTTLLAKNIQYF.

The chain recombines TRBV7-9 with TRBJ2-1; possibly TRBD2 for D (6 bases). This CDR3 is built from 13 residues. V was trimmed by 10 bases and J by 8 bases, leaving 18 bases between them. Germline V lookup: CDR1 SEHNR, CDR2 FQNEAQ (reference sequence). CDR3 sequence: CATTEGLWDEQFF. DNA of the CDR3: TGTGCCACCACGGAGGGCCTATGGGATGAGCAGTTCTTC.

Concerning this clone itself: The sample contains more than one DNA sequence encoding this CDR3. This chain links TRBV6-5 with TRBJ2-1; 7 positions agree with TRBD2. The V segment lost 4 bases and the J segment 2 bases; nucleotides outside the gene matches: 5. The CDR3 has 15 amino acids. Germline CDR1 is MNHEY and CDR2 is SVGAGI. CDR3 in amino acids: CASSSGGTTYNEQFF. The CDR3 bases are TGTGCCAGCAGTTCGGGAGGAACTACCTACAATGAGCAGTTCTTC.

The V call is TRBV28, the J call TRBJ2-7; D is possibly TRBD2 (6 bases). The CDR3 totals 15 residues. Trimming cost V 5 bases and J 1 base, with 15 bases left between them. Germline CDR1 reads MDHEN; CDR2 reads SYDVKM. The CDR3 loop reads CASSGGYQGSYEQYF. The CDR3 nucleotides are TGTGCCAGCAGTGGGGGGTACCAGGGATCCTACGAGCAGTACTTC.

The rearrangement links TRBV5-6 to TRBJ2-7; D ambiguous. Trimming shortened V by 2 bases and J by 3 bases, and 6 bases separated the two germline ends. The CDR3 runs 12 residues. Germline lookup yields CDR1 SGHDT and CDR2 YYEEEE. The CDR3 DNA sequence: TGTGCCAGCAGCTTTAGCTTCTACGAGCAGTACTTC. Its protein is CASSFSFYEQYF.

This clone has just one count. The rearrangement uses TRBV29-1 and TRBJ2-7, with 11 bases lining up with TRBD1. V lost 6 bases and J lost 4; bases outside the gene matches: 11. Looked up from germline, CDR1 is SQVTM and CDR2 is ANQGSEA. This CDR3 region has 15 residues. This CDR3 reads CSVTPSGQGVYEQYF. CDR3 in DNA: TGCAGCGTAACACCATCGGGACAGGGGGTGTACGAGCAGTACTTC.

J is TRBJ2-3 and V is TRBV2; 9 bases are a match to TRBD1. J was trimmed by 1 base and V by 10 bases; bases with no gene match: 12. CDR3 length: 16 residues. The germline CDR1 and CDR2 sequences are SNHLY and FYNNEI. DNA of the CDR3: TGTGCCAACCCCCAACAGGGGGCGTTTTGCACAGATACGCAGTATTTT. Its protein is CANPQQGAFCTDTQYF.

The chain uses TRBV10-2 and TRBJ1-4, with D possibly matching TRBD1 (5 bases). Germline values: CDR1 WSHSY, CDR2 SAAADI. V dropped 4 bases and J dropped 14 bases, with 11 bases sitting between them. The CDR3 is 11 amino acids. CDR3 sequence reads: CASSGLQGLFF. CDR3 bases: TGCGCCAGCAGTGGGCTCCAGGGCCTGTTTTTT.

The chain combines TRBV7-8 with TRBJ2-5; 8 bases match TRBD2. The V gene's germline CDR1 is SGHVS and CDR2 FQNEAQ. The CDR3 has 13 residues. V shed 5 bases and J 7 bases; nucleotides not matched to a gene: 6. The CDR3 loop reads CASSAGGLGTQYF. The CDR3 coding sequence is TGTGCCAGCAGCGCGGGAGGCCTCGGGACCCAGTACTTC.

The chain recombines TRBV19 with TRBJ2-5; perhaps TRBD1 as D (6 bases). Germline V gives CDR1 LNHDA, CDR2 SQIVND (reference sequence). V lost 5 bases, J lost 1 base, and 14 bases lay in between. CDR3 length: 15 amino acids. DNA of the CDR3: TGTGCCAGTAGTTCACAACAGGGCCCCCAAGAGACCCAGTACTTC. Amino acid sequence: CASSSQQGPQETQYF.

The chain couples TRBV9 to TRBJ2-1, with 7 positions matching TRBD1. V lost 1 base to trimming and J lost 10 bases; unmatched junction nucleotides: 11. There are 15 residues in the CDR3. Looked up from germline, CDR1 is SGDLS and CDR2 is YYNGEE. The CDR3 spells CASSVKGGEGSEQFF. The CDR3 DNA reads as TGTGCCAGCAGCGTAAAAGGGGGCGAGGGTTCGGAGCAGTTCTTC.

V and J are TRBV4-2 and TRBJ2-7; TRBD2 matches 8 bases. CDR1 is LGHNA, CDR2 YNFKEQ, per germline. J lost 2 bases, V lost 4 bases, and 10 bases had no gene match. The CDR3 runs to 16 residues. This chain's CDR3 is CASSRARAGAAYEQYF. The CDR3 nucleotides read TGTGCCAGCAGCCGGGCTAGAGCGGGAGCCGCCTACGAGCAGTACTTC.

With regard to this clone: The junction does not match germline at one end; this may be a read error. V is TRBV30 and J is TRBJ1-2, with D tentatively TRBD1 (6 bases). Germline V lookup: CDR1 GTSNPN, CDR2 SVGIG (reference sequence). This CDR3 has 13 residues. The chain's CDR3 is CARSGGGPYGYTF. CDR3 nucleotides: TGTGCCCGGAGTGGCGGGGGCCCTTATGGCTACACCTTC.

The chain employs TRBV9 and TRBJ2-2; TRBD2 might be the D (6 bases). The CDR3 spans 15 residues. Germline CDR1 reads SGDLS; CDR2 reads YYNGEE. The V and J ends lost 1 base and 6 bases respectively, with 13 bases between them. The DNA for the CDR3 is TGTGCCAGCAGCGTACGCGGGGTCCCCGCCGGGGAGCTGTTTTTT. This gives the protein CASSVRGVPAGELFF.

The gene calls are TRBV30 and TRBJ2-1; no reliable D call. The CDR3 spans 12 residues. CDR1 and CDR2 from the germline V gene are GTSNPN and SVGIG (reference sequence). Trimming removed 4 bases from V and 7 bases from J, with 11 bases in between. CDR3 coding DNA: TGTGCCTGGAACGTTAAAGCGAATGAGCAGTTCTTC. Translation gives CAWNVKANEQFF. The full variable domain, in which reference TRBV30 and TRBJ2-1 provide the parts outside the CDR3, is SQTIHQWPATLVQPVGSPLSLECTVEGTSNPNLYWYRQAAGRGLQLLFYSVGIGQISSEVPQNLSASRPQDRQFILSSKKLLLSDSGFYLCAWNVKANEQFFGPGTRLTVL.

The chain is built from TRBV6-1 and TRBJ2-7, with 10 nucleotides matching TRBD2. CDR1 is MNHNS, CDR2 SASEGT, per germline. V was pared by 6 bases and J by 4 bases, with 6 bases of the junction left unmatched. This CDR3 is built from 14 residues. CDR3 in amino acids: CASRVAGGRYEQYF. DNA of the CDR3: TGTGCCAGCAGGGTAGCGGGAGGCCGGTACGAGCAGTACTTC.